This TCR beta chain was retrieved from a study of T-cell reconstitution after alpha-beta-depleted transplantation in children. This clonotype was seen ten or more times. CDR1 and CDR2 (germline): DFQATT, SNEGSKA (reference sequence). There are 13 residues in the CDR3. The ends were cut back, 3 bases at V and 4 bases at J, with 10 bases in the middle. For TCRbeta, the library was prepared with unique molecular identifiers. In TCRdb, the PCR reads were re-called with MiXCR into one record per CDR3 protein. The profile covers roughly 100,000 distinct CDR3 sequences, with roughly 8.3% appearing a single time and more than 6.5% taken by the ten largest.

The sequences come from PBMCs from the stem cell graft donor, collected from the stem cell graft. The V and J genes are TRBV20-1 and TRBJ1-5, with a weak D call TRBD1 (5 bases). This clonotype was sampled from a human donor who donated a stem cell graft to a child with congenital amegakaryocytic thrombocytopenia. DNA for the CDR3: TGCAGTGCTAGCCAGGGAGAGAATCAGCCCCAGCATTTT. This translates into CSASQGENQPQHF.